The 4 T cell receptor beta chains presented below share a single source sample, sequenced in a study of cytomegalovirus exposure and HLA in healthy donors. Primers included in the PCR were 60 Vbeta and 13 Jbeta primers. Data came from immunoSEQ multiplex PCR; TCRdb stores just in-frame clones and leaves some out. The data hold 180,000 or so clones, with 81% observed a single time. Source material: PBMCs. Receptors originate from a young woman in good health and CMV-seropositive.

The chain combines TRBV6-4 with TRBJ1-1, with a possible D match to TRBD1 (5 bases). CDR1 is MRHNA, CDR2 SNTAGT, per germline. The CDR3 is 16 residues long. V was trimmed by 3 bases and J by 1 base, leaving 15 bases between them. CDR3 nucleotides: TGTGCCAGCAGTGAAAGGGGTAGGGCAGGGAACACTGAAGCTTTCTTT. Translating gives CASSERGRAGNTEAFF.

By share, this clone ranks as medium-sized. The CDR3: CASSIGTWEALGGNQPQHF. As DNA, the CDR3 is TGTGCCAGTAGTATAGGGACGTGGGAGGCCCTAGGAGGGAATCAGCCCCAGCATTTT. The V gene is TRBV19, the J gene TRBJ1-5; no definite D call. Trimming took 1 base from V and 4 from J, leaving 23 bases between them. The germline CDR1 and CDR2 sequences are LNHDA and SQIVND (reference sequence). This CDR3 spans 19 amino acids.

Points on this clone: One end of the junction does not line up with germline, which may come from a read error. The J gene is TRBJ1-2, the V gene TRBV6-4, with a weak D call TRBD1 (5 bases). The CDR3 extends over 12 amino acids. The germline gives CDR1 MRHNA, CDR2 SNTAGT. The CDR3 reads CASRDWQGGYTF. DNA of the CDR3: TGTGCCAGCAGGGACTGGCAGGGAGGCTACACCTTC.

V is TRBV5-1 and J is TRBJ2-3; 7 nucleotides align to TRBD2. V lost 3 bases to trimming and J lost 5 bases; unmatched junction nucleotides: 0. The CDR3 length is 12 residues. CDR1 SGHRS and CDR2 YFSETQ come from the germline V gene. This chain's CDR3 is CASSWGGDTQYF. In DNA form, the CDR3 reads TGCGCCAGCAGCTGGGGGGGAGATACGCAGTATTTT.